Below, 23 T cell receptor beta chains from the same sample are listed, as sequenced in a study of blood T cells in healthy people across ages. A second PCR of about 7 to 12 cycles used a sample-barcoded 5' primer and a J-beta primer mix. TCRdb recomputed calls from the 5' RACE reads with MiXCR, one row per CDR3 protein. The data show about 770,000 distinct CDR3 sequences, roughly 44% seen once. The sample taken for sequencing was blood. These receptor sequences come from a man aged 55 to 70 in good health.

CDR3 amino acids: CASSLWEGGGYNEQYF. The DNA for the CDR3 is TGTGCCAGCAGCTTATGGGAGGGCGGGGGCTACAATGAGCAGTACTTC. The chain combines TRBV5-6 with TRBJ2-1, with D tentatively TRBD2 (7 bases). The DNA end is more similar to TRBJ2-7, so the J call may be wrong. The length of the CDR3 is 16 residues. The germline V gene has CDR1 SGHDT and CDR2 YYEEEE.

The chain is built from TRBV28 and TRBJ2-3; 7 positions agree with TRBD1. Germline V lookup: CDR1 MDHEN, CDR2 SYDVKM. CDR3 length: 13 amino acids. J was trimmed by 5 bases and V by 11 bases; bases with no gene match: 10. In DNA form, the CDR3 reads TGTGCCGGGGCCGGGACAGCCCGAGATACGCAGTATTTT. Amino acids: CAGAGTARDTQYF.

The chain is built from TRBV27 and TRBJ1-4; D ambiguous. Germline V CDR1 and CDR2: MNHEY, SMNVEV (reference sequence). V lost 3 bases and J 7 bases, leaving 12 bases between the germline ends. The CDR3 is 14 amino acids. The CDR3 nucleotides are TGTGCCAGCAGTTTCAAGCCGATGAGTGAAAAACTGTTTTTT. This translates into CASSFKPMSEKLFF. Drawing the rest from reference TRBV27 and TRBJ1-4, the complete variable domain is EAQVTQNPRYLITVTGKKLTVTCSQNMNHEYMSWYRQDPGLGLRQIYYSMNVEVTDKGDVPEGYKVSRKEKRNFPLILESPSPNQTSLYFCASSFKPMSEKLFFGSGTQLSVL.

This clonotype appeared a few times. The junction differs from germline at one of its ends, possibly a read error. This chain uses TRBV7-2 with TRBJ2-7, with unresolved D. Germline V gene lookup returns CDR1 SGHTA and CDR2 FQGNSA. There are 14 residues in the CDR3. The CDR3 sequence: CASSLDTASHEQYF. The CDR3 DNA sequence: TGTGCCAGCAGCTTAGATACAGCCTCCCACGAGCAGTACTTC.

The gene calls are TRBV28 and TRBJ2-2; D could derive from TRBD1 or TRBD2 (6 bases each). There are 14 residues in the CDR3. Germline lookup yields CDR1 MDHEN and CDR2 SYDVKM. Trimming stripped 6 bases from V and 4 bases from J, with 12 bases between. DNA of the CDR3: TGTGCCAGCAGAAAGGGGGGAGCCACCGGGGAGCTGTTTTTT. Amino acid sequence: CASRKGGATGELFF.

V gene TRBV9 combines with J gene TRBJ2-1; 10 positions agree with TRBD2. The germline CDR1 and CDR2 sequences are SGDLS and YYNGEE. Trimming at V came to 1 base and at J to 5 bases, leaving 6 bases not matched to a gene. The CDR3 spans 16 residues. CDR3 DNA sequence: TGTGCCAGCAGCGTACCGACTAGCGGGCCCCACAATGAGCAGTTCTTC. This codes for CASSVPTSGPHNEQFF. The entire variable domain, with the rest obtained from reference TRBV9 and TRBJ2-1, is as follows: DSGVTQTPKHLITATGQRVTLRCSPRSGDLSVYWYQQSLDQGLQFLIQYYNGEERAKGNILERFSAQQFPDLHSELNLSSLELGDSALYFCASSVPTSGPHNEQFFGPGTRLTVL.

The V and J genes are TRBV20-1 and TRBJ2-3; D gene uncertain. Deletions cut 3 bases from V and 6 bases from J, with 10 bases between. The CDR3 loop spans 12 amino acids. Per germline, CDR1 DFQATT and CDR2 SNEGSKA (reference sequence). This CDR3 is CSARPTWDTQYF. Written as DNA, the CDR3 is TGCAGTGCTAGGCCGACTTGGGATACGCAGTATTTT.

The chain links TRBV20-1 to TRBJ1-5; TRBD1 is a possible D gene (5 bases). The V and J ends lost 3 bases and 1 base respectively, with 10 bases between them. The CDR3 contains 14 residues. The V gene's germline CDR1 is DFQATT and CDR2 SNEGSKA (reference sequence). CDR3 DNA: TGCAGTGCTAGGATGGGGGGAAGCAATCAGCCCCAGCATTTT. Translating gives CSARMGGSNQPQHF.

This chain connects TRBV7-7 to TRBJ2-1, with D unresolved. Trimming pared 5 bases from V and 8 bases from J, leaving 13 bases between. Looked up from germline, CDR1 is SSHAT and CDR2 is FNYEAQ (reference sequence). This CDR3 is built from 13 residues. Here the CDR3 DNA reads TGTGCCAGCAGCACGCAGCGTTACGATGAGCAGTTCTTC. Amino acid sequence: CASSTQRYDEQFF.

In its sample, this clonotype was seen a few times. CDR3 residues: CASSGQGGRWGSYNEQFF. Here the CDR3 DNA reads TGTGCCAGCAGTGGGCAGGGGGGAAGATGGGGATCCTACAATGAGCAGTTCTTC. V usage is TRBV6-1 and J usage is TRBJ2-1, with D possibly TRBD1 on 7 matching bases. CDR3 length equals 18 residues. The ends were cut back, 4 bases at V and 1 base at J, with 20 bases in the middle. The germline V gene encodes CDR1 MNHNS and CDR2 SASEGT.

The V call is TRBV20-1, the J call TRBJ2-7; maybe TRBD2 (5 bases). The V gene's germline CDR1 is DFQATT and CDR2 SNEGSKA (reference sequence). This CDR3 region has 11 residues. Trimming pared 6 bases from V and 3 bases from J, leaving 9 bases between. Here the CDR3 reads CSARTYYEQYF. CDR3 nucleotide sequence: TGCAGTGCGAGGACTTACTACGAGCAGTACTTC.

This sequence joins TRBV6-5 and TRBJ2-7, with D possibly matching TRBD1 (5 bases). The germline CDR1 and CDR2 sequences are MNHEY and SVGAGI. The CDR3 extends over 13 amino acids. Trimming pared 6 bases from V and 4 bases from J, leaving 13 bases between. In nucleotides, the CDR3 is TGTGCCAGCAGAAAGACAGTGGGTTACGAGCAGTACTTC. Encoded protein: CASRKTVGYEQYF.

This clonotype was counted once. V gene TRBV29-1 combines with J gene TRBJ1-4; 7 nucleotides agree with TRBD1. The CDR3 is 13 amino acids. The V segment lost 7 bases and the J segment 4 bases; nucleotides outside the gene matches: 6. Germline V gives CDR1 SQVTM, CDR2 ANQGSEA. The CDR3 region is CSAVTGVNEKLFF. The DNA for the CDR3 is TGCAGCGCCGTTACAGGGGTTAATGAAAAACTGTTTTTT. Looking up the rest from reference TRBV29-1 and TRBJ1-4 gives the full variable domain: SAVISQKPSRDICQRGTSLTIQCQVDSQVTMMFWYRQQPGQSLTLIATANQGSEATYESGFVIDKFPISRPNLTFSTLTVSNMSPEDSSIYLCSAVTGVNEKLFFGSGTQLSVL.

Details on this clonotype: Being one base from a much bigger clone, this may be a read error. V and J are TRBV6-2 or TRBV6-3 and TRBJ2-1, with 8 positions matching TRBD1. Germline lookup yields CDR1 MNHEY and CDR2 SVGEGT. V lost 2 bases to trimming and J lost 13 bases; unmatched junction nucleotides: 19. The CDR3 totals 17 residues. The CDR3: CASSYVQGASIMETQFF. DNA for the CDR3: TGTGCCAGCAGTTACGTCCAGGGGGCGTCAATTATGGAGACCCAGTTCTTC.

The chain's CDR3 is CASSPYNSYEQYF. The DNA for the CDR3 is TGTGCCAGCTCACCATACAACTCCTACGAGCAGTACTTC. This chain connects TRBV18 to TRBJ2-5, with D unclear. The end of the DNA fits TRBJ2-7 better, so the J call may be wrong. This CDR3 contains 13 residues. CDR1 KGHSH and CDR2 LQKENI come from the germline V gene.

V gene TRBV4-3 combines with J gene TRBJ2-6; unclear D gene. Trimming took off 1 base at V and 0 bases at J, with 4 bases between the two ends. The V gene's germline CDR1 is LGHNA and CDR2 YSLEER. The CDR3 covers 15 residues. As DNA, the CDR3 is TGCGCCAGCAGCCAAGGGGACTCTGGGGCCAACGTCCTGACTTTC. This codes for CASSQGDSGANVLTF.

The CDR3 here is CSARDRVSNQPQHF. The CDR3 nucleotides are TGCAGTGCTAGAGATCGGGTTAGCAATCAGCCCCAGCATTTT. V is TRBV20-1 and J is TRBJ1-5, with D uncertain. Germline V gene data show CDR1 as DFQATT and CDR2 as SNEGSKA (reference sequence). This CDR3 contains 14 residues. V lost 0 bases, J lost 0 bases, and 6 bases lay in between.

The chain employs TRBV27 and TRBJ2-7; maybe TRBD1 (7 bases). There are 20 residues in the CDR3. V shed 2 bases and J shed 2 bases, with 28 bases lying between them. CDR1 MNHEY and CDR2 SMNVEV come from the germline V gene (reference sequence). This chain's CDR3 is CASSLPLNGRGGYLTYEQYF. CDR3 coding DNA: TGTGCCAGCAGTTTACCCCTTAACGGGAGAGGGGGCTATTTAACCTACGAGCAGTACTTC.

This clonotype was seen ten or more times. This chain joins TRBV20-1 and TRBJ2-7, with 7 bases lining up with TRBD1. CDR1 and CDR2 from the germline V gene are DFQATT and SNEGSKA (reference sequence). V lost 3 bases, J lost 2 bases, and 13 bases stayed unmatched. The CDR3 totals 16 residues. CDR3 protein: CSARGVPGQPAYEQYF. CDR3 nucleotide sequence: TGCAGTGCTAGGGGAGTACCGGGACAGCCAGCCTACGAGCAGTACTTC.

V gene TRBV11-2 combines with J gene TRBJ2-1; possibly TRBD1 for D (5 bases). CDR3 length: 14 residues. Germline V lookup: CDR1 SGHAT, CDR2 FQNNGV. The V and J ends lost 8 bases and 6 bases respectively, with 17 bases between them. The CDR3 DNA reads TGTGCCAGCGGGGTCGACAGTACCTGCAATGAGCAGTTCTTC. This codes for CASGVDSTCNEQFF.

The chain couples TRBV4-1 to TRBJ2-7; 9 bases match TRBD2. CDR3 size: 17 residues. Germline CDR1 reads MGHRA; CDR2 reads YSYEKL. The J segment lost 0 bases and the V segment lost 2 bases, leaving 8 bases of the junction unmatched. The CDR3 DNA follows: TGCGCCAGCAGCCAAATCCTAGCGGGGTCGAGCTCCTACGAGCAGTACTTC. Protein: CASSQILAGSSSYEQYF.

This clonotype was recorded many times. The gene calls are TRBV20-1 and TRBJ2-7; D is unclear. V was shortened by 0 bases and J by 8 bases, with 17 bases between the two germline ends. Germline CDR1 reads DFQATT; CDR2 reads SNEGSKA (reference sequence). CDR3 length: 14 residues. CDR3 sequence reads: CSARDAGQSSQQYF. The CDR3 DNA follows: TGCAGTGCTAGAGATGCCGGCCAATCTTCTCAGCAGTACTTC.

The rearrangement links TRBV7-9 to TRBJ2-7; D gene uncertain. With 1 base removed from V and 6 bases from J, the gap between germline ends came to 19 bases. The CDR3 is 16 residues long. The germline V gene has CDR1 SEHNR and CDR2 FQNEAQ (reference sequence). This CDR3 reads CASSLESHSVGVEQYF. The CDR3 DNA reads TGTGCCAGCAGCTTAGAGTCTCATTCCGTTGGGGTCGAGCAGTACTTC.